These 12 T cell receptor beta chains were all obtained from the same sample, sequenced in a study of cytomegalovirus exposure and HLA in healthy donors. PCR primers comprised 60 Vbeta and 13 Jbeta primers. Profiling relied on immunoSEQ multiplex PCR, and the TCRdb table lists in-frame clones only, not all of them. The table has more than 90,000 clones, 70% seen once. The sample consisted of PBMCs. These receptors came from a man aged 25 to 45 in good health and CMV-seropositive.

This chain joins TRBV6-5 and TRBJ2-7; D may be TRBD1 (6 bases). V gave up 0 bases and J gave up 3 bases, with 15 bases separating them. Germline V lookup: CDR1 MNHEY, CDR2 SVGAGI. This CDR3 is built from 16 residues. DNA of the CDR3: TGTGCCAGCAGTTACTCTTCCGGGACACTTCGCTACGAGCAGTACGTC. It yields the protein CASSYSSGTLRYEQYV.

The rearrangement uses TRBV19 and TRBJ1-1, with 7 bases identical to TRBD1. V lost 7 bases to trimming and J lost 0 bases; unmatched junction nucleotides: 8. The CDR3 has 15 amino acids. Germline CDR1 and CDR2: LNHDA and SQIVND (reference sequence). CDR3 sequence reads: CASTPPGQMNTEAFF. The CDR3 DNA is TGTGCCAGTACACCACCGGGACAGATGAACACTGAAGCTTTCTTT.

This rearrangement joins TRBV28 to TRBJ2-3; D perhaps matches TRBD1 (6 bases). CDR3 size: 15 residues. Germline V gene lookup returns CDR1 MDHEN and CDR2 SYDVKM. Trimming cost V 3 bases and J 2 bases, with 12 bases left between them. DNA for the CDR3: TGTGCCAGCAGTTTCAGACAGGACCACACAGATACGCAGTATTTT. Residues: CASSFRQDHTDTQYF.

This clone was observed a single time. The chain recombines TRBV5-6 with TRBJ2-3, with TRBD2 identical over 11 bases. The trim removed 4 bases at V and 5 bases at J, leaving 9 bases unmatched. The CDR3 contains 16 residues. Per the germline V gene, CDR1 is SGHDT and CDR2 is YYEEEE. CDR3 protein: CASSPPTSGAGDTQYF. DNA of the CDR3: TGTGCCAGCAGCCCTCCGACTAGCGGGGCAGGAGATACGCAGTATTTT. Full variable domain (remainder filled in from reference TRBV5-6 and TRBJ2-3): DAGVTQSPTHLIKTRGQQVTLRCSPKSGHDTVSWYQQALGQGPQFIFQYYEEEERQRGNFPDRFSGHQFPNYSSELNVNALLLGDSALYLCASSPPTSGAGDTQYFGPGTRLTVL.

The gene calls are TRBV9 and TRBJ2-2; 11 nucleotides agree with TRBD2. The germline gives CDR1 SGDLS, CDR2 YYNGEE. The CDR3 totals 14 residues. Trimming removed 7 bases from V and 5 bases from J; junction bases left unmatched: 4. For the CDR3, the DNA is TGTGCCAGCGGGACTAGCGGCTTTACCGGGGAGCTGTTTTTT. Its protein is CASGTSGFTGELFF. Based on the CDR3 plus reference TRBV9 and TRBJ2-2, the full variable domain is DSGVTQTPKHLITATGQRVTLRCSPRSGDLSVYWYQQSLDQGLQFLIQYYNGEERAKGNILERFSAQQFPDLHSELNLSSLELGDSALYFCASGTSGFTGELFFGEGSRLTVL.

This clone was seen once. The chain employs TRBV5-4 and TRBJ2-3; TRBD2 might be the D (5 bases). Germline CDR1 reads SGHNT; CDR2 reads YYREEE (reference sequence). The CDR3 totals 17 residues. V was clipped by 0 bases and J by 0 bases, with 14 bases between them. The CDR3 region has the DNA TGTGCCAGCAGCTTGGTTAGTCTGGGGAGCAGCACAGATACGCAGTATTTT. As protein: CASSLVSLGSSTDTQYF.

This chain connects TRBV29-1 to TRBJ1-4; D is unresolved. The CDR3 has 11 amino acids. V was shortened by 3 bases and J by 5 bases, with 4 bases between the two germline ends. Looked up from germline, CDR1 is SQVTM and CDR2 is ANQGSEA. This CDR3 is CSVDGNEKLFF. The CDR3 DNA is TGCAGCGTTGACGGGAATGAAAAACTGTTTTTT. The full variable domain, with the rest looked up from reference TRBV29-1 and TRBJ1-4, is SAVISQKPSRDICQRGTSLTIQCQVDSQVTMMFWYRQQPGQSLTLIATANQGSEATYESGFVIDKFPISRPNLTFSTLTVSNMSPEDSSIYLCSVDGNEKLFFGSGTQLSVL.

This chain uses TRBV7-2 with TRBJ1-2; D gene ambiguous. V was clipped by 1 base and J by 11 bases, with 14 bases between them. CDR1 is SGHTA and CDR2 is FQGNSA in the germline V gene. The CDR3 contains 13 residues. The CDR3 DNA is TGTGCCAGCAGCTTAGGGGAGGCCGTTAGATACACCTTC. This codes for CASSLGEAVRYTF.

This clone is a singleton in its sample. The chain joins TRBV4-1 to TRBJ1-5, with a weak D call TRBD1 (5 bases). Germline-derived CDR1 and CDR2 are MGHRA and YSYEKL. The V and J ends lost 5 bases and 2 bases respectively, with 19 bases between them. This CDR3 is built from 17 residues. The CDR3 sequence: CASSISPGSLGNQPQHF. The CDR3 nucleotides are TGCGCCAGCAGCATTTCTCCAGGGTCTTTGGGCAATCAGCCCCAGCATTTT.

The chain carries TRBV6-6 and TRBJ1-2, with D uncertain. Trimming cost V 5 bases and J 7 bases, with 11 bases left between them. The CDR3 sequence is 12 residues long. Germline assignment: CDR1 MNHNY and CDR2 SVGAGI (reference sequence). CDR3 bases: TGTGCCAGCAGTCCCCCCGAGGTTGGCTACACCTTC. This encodes CASSPPEVGYTF.

This clone was seen more than once but under ten times. Mismatch with germline at one junction end may stem from a read error. Here the CDR3 DNA reads TGCGCCAGCACCTTAAGGGCAGGGAACCCCGGGGAGCTGTTTTTT. Its protein product is CASTLRAGNPGELFF. J is TRBJ2-2 and V is TRBV5-1; the D gene is possibly TRBD1 (5 bases). This CDR3 is built from 15 residues. Germline V CDR1 and CDR2: SGHRS, YFSETQ. The full variable domain, completed using reference TRBV5-1 and TRBJ2-2, is KAGVTQTPRYLIKTRGQQVTLSCSPISGHRSVSWYQQTPGQGLQFLFEYFSETQRNKGNFPGRFSGRQFSNSRSEMNVSTLELGDSALYLCASTLRAGNPGELFFGEGSRLTVL.

Regarding this clone: Germline is not matched at one junction end, which may reflect a read error. This rearrangement joins TRBV7-9 to TRBJ1-1; 7 bases fit TRBD1. Germline V CDR1 and CDR2: SEHNR, FQNEAQ (reference sequence). The CDR3 contains 12 residues. CDR3 coding DNA: TGTGCCAGCAGCTACCCCGACAGGGTGGGGGCCTTT. Its translation is CASSYPDRVGAF.